This T cell receptor beta chain is from a study of CD8+ T cells in alopecia areata. Study background: Severity in treated patients was scored by percentage of scalp area affected.

Regarding the study as a whole: Scalp clonality decreased significantly with tofacitinib, and so did expanded CD8+ clones among the top 100.

Documented treatment: oral pan-JAK inhibitor, 5-10 mg twice daily. Sorting separated CD4+ and CD8+ T cells out of PBMCs. This clone was recorded only once. The antigen remains undetermined. Trimming at V came to 2 bases and at J to 8 bases, leaving 9 bases not matched to a gene. This CDR3 is 15 amino acids long. Per the germline V gene, CDR1 is MNHEY and CDR2 is SVGAGI. Extracted from the samples, RNA was reverse transcribed into cDNA to serve as the sequencing template. Libraries were prepared by immunoSEQ multiplex PCR; TCRdb keeps only in-frame clonotypes and omits some of them. The sample gives about 210,000 clones, around three fifths of which show up once; roughly 4.2% is in the top ten.

The V call is TRBV6-5, the J call TRBJ1-2, with 9 nucleotides matching TRBD1. This specimen consisted of CD4+ T cells sorted from blood, obtained at week 4, from a patient treated with tofacitinib. The receptor comes from a human donor with alopecia areata. The CDR3 DNA reads TGTGCCAGCAGTTACACTCCCGGGACAGGGAGAGGCTACACCTTC. Protein product: CASSYTPGTGRGYTF.